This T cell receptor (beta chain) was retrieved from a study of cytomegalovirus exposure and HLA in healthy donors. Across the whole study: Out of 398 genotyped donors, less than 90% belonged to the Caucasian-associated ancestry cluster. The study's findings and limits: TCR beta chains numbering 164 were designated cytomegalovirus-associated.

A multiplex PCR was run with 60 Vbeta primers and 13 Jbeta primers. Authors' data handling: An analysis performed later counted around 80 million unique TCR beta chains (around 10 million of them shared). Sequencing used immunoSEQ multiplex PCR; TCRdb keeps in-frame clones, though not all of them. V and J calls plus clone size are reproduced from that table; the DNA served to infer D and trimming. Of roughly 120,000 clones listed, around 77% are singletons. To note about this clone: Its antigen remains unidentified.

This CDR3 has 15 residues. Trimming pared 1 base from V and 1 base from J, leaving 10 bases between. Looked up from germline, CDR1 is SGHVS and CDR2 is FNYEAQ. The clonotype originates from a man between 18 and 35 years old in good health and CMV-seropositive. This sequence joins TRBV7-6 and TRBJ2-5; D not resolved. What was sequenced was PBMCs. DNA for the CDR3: TGTGCCAGCAGCTTAGTACGAAAGCCCCAAGAGACCCAGTACTTC. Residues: CASSLVRKPQETQYF.